One and the same sample provided the 13 T cell receptor beta chains below, sequenced in a study of PD-L1 blockade in urothelial cancer (dated by TCRdb to 2016 to 2017). Read against the paper, the sample's time point label means: peripheral blood 6 weeks after treatment start. Library preparation was by the immunoSEQ multiplex PCR assay. TCRdb took this table from immuneACCESS and kept in-frame rearrangements with V and J called. Such tables lack part of the clones; where checked against another copy, unresolved V genes explain under half of the gap, and the rest is unexplained. The sample contains 30,000 or so clones, nearly 90% of them found a single time. The ten largest clones add up to around 8.5% of the sample. The source material was PBMCs, sampled around atezolizumab (anti-PD-L1) treatment. The receptors here all came from a man older than 75 with urothelial cancer.

The rearrangement uses TRBV5-4 and TRBJ2-5, with D perhaps TRBD1 (5 bases). The CDR3 has 14 amino acids. The germline gives CDR1 SGHNT, CDR2 YYREEE (reference sequence). V lost 4 bases and J 4 bases, leaving 14 bases between the germline ends. CDR3 protein: CASSGTLRGETQYF. In DNA form, the CDR3 reads TGTGCCAGCAGCGGTACTCTAAGGGGAGAGACCCAGTACTTC.

The chain joins TRBV18 to TRBJ2-7; 10 bases agree with TRBD2. The CDR3 contains 14 residues. J lost 5 bases, V lost 2 bases, and 3 bases had no gene match. Germline V gene lookup returns CDR1 KGHSH and CDR2 LQKENI. The CDR3, as DNA: TGTGCCAGCTCACCAATTCTAGCGGGAGACGAGCAGTACTTC. Its translation: CASSPILAGDEQYF.

The chain uses TRBV5-1 and TRBJ1-2, with D tentatively TRBD1 (5 bases). The V gene's germline CDR1 is SGHRS and CDR2 YFSETQ. This CDR3 is 13 amino acids long. The V gene lost 4 bases and the J gene lost 2 bases, with 9 bases spanning the gap. The DNA for the CDR3 is TGCGCCAGCAGCCCAGGGTTCAACTATGGCTACACCTTC. Translating it yields CASSPGFNYGYTF.

The chain links TRBV27 to TRBJ2-7; TRBD1 is a possible D gene (6 bases). V was clipped by 5 bases and J by 3 bases, with 14 bases between them. The CDR3 has 14 amino acids. Germline V gene lookup returns CDR1 MNHEY and CDR2 SMNVEV (reference sequence). The CDR3 DNA sequence: TGTGCCAGCAGTAGTAGGACAGACAGCTACGAGCAGTACTTC. Translation gives CASSSRTDSYEQYF.

V usage is TRBV6-1 and J usage is TRBJ1-2; a weak D match, TRBD1 (6 bases). Germline lookup yields CDR1 MNHNS and CDR2 SASEGT. The CDR3 has 13 residues. Trimming cost V 10 bases and J 2 bases, with 14 bases left between them. This CDR3 is CATRTVGNYGYTF. The DNA for the CDR3 is TGTGCCACTCGGACAGTTGGCAACTATGGCTACACCTTC.

The chain carries TRBV9 and TRBJ1-5; 8 bases align to TRBD1. This CDR3 has 14 amino acids. The V gene end was trimmed by 6 bases and the J gene end by 3 bases; junction bases not matched to a gene: 5. Germline V gene sequence: CDR1 SGDLS, CDR2 YYNGEE. CDR3 loop: CASNQGASNQPQHF. CDR3 sequence (DNA): TGTGCCAGCAATCAGGGGGCCTCCAATCAGCCCCAGCATTTT.

The chain joins TRBV5-4 to TRBJ2-5; weak D call: TRBD2 (6 bases). Germline CDR1 is SGHNT and CDR2 is YYREEE (reference sequence). V gave up 1 base and J gave up 3 bases, with 10 bases separating them. This CDR3 has 14 amino acids. The CDR3 bases are TGTGCCAGCAGCTTGTCCTTAGCGGAAGAGACCCAGTACTTC. Translated: CASSLSLAEETQYF.

The chain combines TRBV19 with TRBJ1-4; no clear D gene. The CDR3 loop spans 14 amino acids. Germline V gene lookup returns CDR1 LNHDA and CDR2 SQIVND (reference sequence). Trimming left V 8 bases short and J 0 bases short, with 10 bases between. In DNA form, the CDR3 reads TGTGCCAGTTCTCCAGTTGCAACTAATGAAAAACTGTTTTTT. It specifies CASSPVATNEKLFF.

The chain has TRBV15 and TRBJ2-1, with a weak D call TRBD1 (8 bases). CDR3 length: 16 residues. Trimming removed 1 base at V and 8 bases at J, with 18 bases between. The germline gives CDR1 LNHNV, CDR2 YYDKDF (reference sequence). The CDR3 reads CATSRGGQGGSDEQFF. CDR3 nucleotide sequence: TGTGCCACCAGCAGAGGTGGACAGGGAGGGTCGGATGAGCAGTTCTTC.

V usage is TRBV29-1 and J usage is TRBJ2-6; 10 bases align to TRBD1. V shed 4 bases and J 1 base; nucleotides not matched to a gene: 4. This CDR3 is 16 amino acids long. Germline-derived CDR1 and CDR2 are SQVTM and ANQGSEA. The CDR3 coding sequence is TGCAGCGTTGTTGGGGACAGGGGTTCTGGGGCCAACGTCCTGACTTTC. Amino acid sequence: CSVVGDRGSGANVLTF.

This sequence joins TRBV14 and TRBJ2-1; 11 bases fit TRBD2. CDR1 and CDR2 (germline): SGHDN, FVKESK. There are 16 residues in the CDR3. The V and J ends lost 0 bases and 9 bases, in that order; junction bases with no gene match: 7. The CDR3 sequence: CASSQDALAGDIEQFF. The CDR3 DNA is TGTGCCAGCAGCCAAGACGCACTAGCGGGAGATATTGAGCAGTTCTTC.

V is TRBV15 and J is TRBJ2-7; D gene unclear. Trimming left V 0 bases short and J 3 bases short, with 6 bases between. This CDR3 is built from 13 residues. From germline, CDR1 is LNHNV and CDR2 YYDKDF (reference sequence). CDR3 sequence (DNA): TGTGCCACCAGCAGAGACAGCGACTACGAGCAGTACTTC. This encodes CATSRDSDYEQYF.

The chain uses TRBV4-2 and TRBJ1-2; D might be TRBD1 (6 bases). CDR3 length: 15 amino acids. Germline CDR1 is LGHNA and CDR2 is YNFKEQ. Trimming took off 4 bases at V and 2 bases at J, with 14 bases between the two ends. The CDR3 sequence is CASSLTTGHNYGYTF. CDR3 in DNA: TGTGCCAGCAGCCTGACGACGGGACACAACTATGGCTACACCTTC.